Below are 23 T cell receptor beta chains sequenced from a single sample in a study of molecular identifiers for immune sequencing clone quantification. In TCRdb, the PCR reads were re-called with MiXCR into one record per CDR3 protein. Of around 480,000 distinct CDR3 sequences listed, approximately 25% were seen once; the top ten hold roughly 0.79%. Sequenced input: naive CD8+ T cells from blood, with Jurkat cell RNA spiked in. The subset: FACS-sorted CD8+CD4-CCR7+CD45RA+ naive T cells. These receptors were collected from a human donor in good health. Some libraries in this study had Jurkat cell RNA spiked in.

There are many counts of this clonotype. Here the CDR3 reads CASSIDRDSPYEQYF. CDR3 nucleotide sequence: TGCGCCAGCAGCATAGACAGGGATTCCCCCTACGAGCAGTACTTC. The chain links TRBV4-1 to TRBJ2-7; 7 nucleotides agree with TRBD1. The J segment lost 2 bases and the V segment lost 5 bases, leaving 9 bases of the junction unmatched. Germline values: CDR1 MGHRA, CDR2 YSYEKL. The CDR3 contains 15 residues.

The genes are TRBV7-8 and TRBJ2-7; TRBD1 matches 8 bases. J lost 4 bases, V lost 1 base, and 9 bases had no gene match. The CDR3 consists of 16 residues. Germline CDR1 reads SGHVS; CDR2 reads FQNEAQ. This chain's CDR3 is CASSLDPGQAIYEQYF. The CDR3 nucleotides are TGTGCCAGCAGCTTAGACCCGGGACAGGCGATTTACGAGCAGTACTTC.

A note on this clonotype: A much larger clonotype is one base distant, so this may be a read error. The chain employs TRBV12-3 or TRBV12-4 and TRBJ2-7, with D maybe TRBD1 (6 bases). This CDR3 contains 15 residues. The CDR3 nucleotides read TGTGCCGGCAGTGACGGACAGACCGCGGCCTACGAGCAGTACTTC. This encodes CAGSDGQTAAYEQYF.

J is TRBJ2-3 and V is TRBV4-1; tentative D call: TRBD2 (5 bases). Trimming left V 0 bases short and J 0 bases short, with 13 bases between. The CDR3 sequence is 17 residues long. Germline-derived CDR1 and CDR2 are MGHRA and YSYEKL. The CDR3 is CASSQDEGLLSTDTQYF. The DNA for the CDR3 is TGCGCCAGCAGCCAAGACGAGGGTCTTCTAAGCACAGATACGCAGTATTTT.

This clonotype was seen once. The junction and the germline gene differ at one end; a read error may be behind it. The V call is TRBV6-2 or TRBV6-3, the J call TRBJ2-7; 10 nucleotides match TRBD1. The CDR3 is 14 amino acids. Per germline, CDR1 MNHEY and CDR2 SVGEGT. CDR3 residues: CARSHDRGLGEQYF. Written as DNA, the CDR3 is TGTGCCCGCAGCCACGACAGGGGGCTCGGCGAGCAGTACTTC.

Regarding this clonotype: This clone may be a read error of a much larger clone one base away. The CDR3 DNA reads as TGTGCCAGCACCCCCGGGCTGAGCTCCCACGAGCAGTACTTC. This translates into CASTPGLSSHEQYF. J is TRBJ2-7 and V is TRBV28; D remains unclear. Per germline, CDR1 MDHEN and CDR2 SYDVKM. The CDR3 spans 14 residues. Based on the CDR3 plus reference TRBV28 and TRBJ2-7, the full variable domain is DVKVTQSSRYLVKRTGEKVFLECVQDMDHENMFWYRQDPGLGLRLIYFSYDVKMKEKGDIPEGYSVSREKKERFSLILESASTNQTSMYLCASTPGLSSHEQYFGPGTRLTVT.

This clonotype occurred many times. The V and J genes are TRBV13 and TRBJ1-1, with D perhaps matching TRBD1 (5 bases). CDR3 length: 13 amino acids. CDR1 PRHDT and CDR2 FYEKMQ come from the germline V gene (reference sequence). V was cut by 3 bases and J by 3 bases, with 8 bases left in between. CDR3 sequence: CASSLTVDTEAFF. DNA for the CDR3: TGTGCCAGCAGCTTGACAGTGGACACTGAAGCTTTCTTT.

This clonotype was seen a few times. The chain combines TRBV27 with TRBJ2-2; 7 nucleotides line up with TRBD1. Germline V gene lookup returns CDR1 MNHEY and CDR2 SMNVEV (reference sequence). V lost 8 bases, J lost 0 bases, and 18 bases stayed unmatched. The length of the CDR3 is 19 residues. The CDR3 DNA follows: TGTGCCAGCGGGGGAACAGGGGCGGGTCCGAGGCCGAACACCGGGGAGCTGTTTTTT. Its translation: CASGGTGAGPRPNTGELFF.

This clonotype was counted many times. This rearrangement joins TRBV25-1 to TRBJ2-7, with a weak D call TRBD2 (5 bases). Trimming pared 7 bases from V and 5 bases from J, leaving 15 bases between. The CDR3 is 13 residues long. Germline CDR1 MGHDK, CDR2 SYGVNS. In DNA, the CDR3 is TGTGCCAGCAATATGGCAGGACTCGACGAGCAGTACTTC. Translation: CASNMAGLDEQYF.

This clonotype has only a few counts. J is TRBJ2-1 and V is TRBV12-3 or TRBV12-4; 9 nucleotides agree with TRBD2. The CDR3 sequence is 16 residues long. J gave up 9 bases and V 4 bases, and 13 bases lay outside the gene matches. The CDR3 DNA sequence: TGTGCCAGCAGTTCGGGCGGGAGGGCCCATTTAGGTGAGCAGTTCTTC. Translating gives CASSSGGRAHLGEQFF.

The chain links TRBV30 to TRBJ1-1, with 9 bases matching TRBD1. The CDR3 is 14 amino acids. Germline V gives CDR1 GTSNPN, CDR2 SVGIG (reference sequence). Trimming took 0 bases from V and 3 from J; bases not matched to a gene: 2. The chain's CDR3 is CAWSVHRGHTEAFF. The DNA for the CDR3 is TGTGCCTGGAGTGTACACAGGGGGCACACTGAAGCTTTCTTT. Full variable domain (outside the CDR3, taken from reference TRBV30 and TRBJ1-1): SQTIHQWPATLVQPVGSPLSLECTVEGTSNPNLYWYRQAAGRGLQLLFYSVGIGQISSEVPQNLSASRPQDRQFILSSKKLLLSDSGFYLCAWSVHRGHTEAFFGQGTRLTVV.

This clonotype has a count of ten or more. The chain links TRBV7-9 to TRBJ2-7; 13 positions agree with TRBD2. Germline loops: CDR1 SEHNR, CDR2 FQNEAQ (reference sequence). There are 16 residues in the CDR3. V was clipped by 5 bases and J by 4 bases; unmatched bases: 8. CDR3 sequence reads: CASSKTGTSGVYEQYF. The CDR3 region has the DNA TGTGCCAGCAGCAAAACAGGGACTAGCGGGGTTTACGAGCAGTACTTC.

The chain recombines TRBV29-1 with TRBJ1-2, with 8 bases lining up with TRBD1. Germline CDR1 is SQVTM and CDR2 is ANQGSEA. V lost 4 bases to trimming and J lost 6 bases; unmatched junction nucleotides: 7. The CDR3 runs to 13 residues. The DNA for the CDR3 is TGCAGCGTTGGGGGGCAGGGGGCGGATGGCTACACCTTC. Protein sequence: CSVGGQGADGYTF.

This clonotype turned up a few times. The chain's CDR3 is CASSQDVVAGGQETQYF. CDR3 nucleotides: TGCGCCAGCAGCCAAGATGTGGTAGCGGGCGGACAAGAGACCCAGTACTTC. The J gene is TRBJ2-5, the V gene TRBV4-1, with 7 bases aligning to TRBD2. After removal of 0 bases from V and 2 bases from J, the junction contained 9 bases not matched to a gene. There are 17 residues in the CDR3. Germline V gene sequence: CDR1 MGHRA, CDR2 YSYEKL.

This clonotype was recorded a few times. This chain joins TRBV24-1 and TRBJ2-2; 7 nucleotides agree with TRBD1. Germline assignment: CDR1 KGHDR and CDR2 SFDVKD. V was clipped by 0 bases and J by 1 base; unmatched bases: 1. The CDR3 covers 16 residues. The CDR3 DNA is TGTGCCACCAGTGATTTGCGGGACAGGAACACCGGGGAGCTGTTTTTT. This translates into CATSDLRDRNTGELFF.

This clonotype was seen many times. The gene calls are TRBV5-4 and TRBJ2-7; 10 positions agree with TRBD2. Germline values: CDR1 SGHNT, CDR2 YYREEE (reference sequence). The J segment lost 4 bases and the V segment lost 7 bases, leaving 8 bases of the junction unmatched. This CDR3 contains 14 residues. The CDR3 region has the DNA TGTGCCAGCGGTACTAGCGGGATGGGGTACGAGCAGTACTTC. Protein sequence: CASGTSGMGYEQYF. Using reference TRBV5-4 and TRBJ2-7 for the parts outside the CDR3, the full variable domain is ETGVTQSPTHLIKTRGQQVTLRCSSQSGHNTVSWYQQALGQGPQFIFQYYREEENGRGNFPPRFSGLQFPNYSSELNVNALELDDSALYLCASGTSGMGYEQYFGPGTRLTVT.

This clonotype was observed at least ten times. The V call is TRBV5-6, the J call TRBJ2-3; D uncertain. The CDR3 is 12 amino acids. Between the trimmed V and J ends, which lost 3 bases and 4 bases, there was a span of 6 bases. From germline, CDR1 is SGHDT and CDR2 YYEEEE. The CDR3 DNA sequence: TGTGCCAGCAGCTACGTCCCAGATACGCAGTATTTT. Its protein product is CASSYVPDTQYF.

Many counts were recorded for this clonotype. The chain joins TRBV12-3 or TRBV12-4 to TRBJ2-3; possible D gene TRBD1, 6 bases. This CDR3 is built from 14 residues. V lost 5 bases to trimming and J lost 6 bases, with 15 bases between them. This CDR3 reads CASSLKGRGDTQYF. CDR3 bases: TGTGCCAGCAGTCTCAAGGGTAGGGGGGATACGCAGTATTTT.

This clonotype was detected a few times. V and J are TRBV7-2 and TRBJ2-3; D is possibly TRBD2 (5 bases). CDR3 size: 15 residues. In germline, CDR1 is SGHTA, CDR2 FQGNSA. V was trimmed by 2 bases and J by 4 bases, leaving 13 bases between them. The CDR3 is CASSLTSGAPDTQYF. CDR3 DNA: TGTGCCAGCAGCTTAACAAGCGGAGCCCCAGATACGCAGTATTTT.

The chain has TRBV19 and TRBJ1-1; 9 bases line up with TRBD1. In germline, CDR1 is LNHDA, CDR2 SQIVND (reference sequence). The trim removed 2 bases at V and 0 bases at J, leaving 7 bases unmatched. The CDR3 is 17 amino acids. CDR3 residues: CASSITDRGYVNTEAFF. The DNA of the CDR3 is TGTGCCAGTAGTATAACCGACAGGGGGTACGTGAACACTGAAGCTTTCTTT.

V gene TRBV27 combines with J gene TRBJ2-7, with TRBD2 matching 12 bases. J lost 3 bases, V lost 6 bases, and 6 bases had no gene match. The V gene's germline CDR1 is MNHEY and CDR2 SMNVEV (reference sequence). This CDR3 spans 15 amino acids. The CDR3 protein is CASSILAGGFYEQYF. The CDR3 bases are TGTGCCAGCAGCATACTAGCGGGAGGCTTCTACGAGCAGTACTTC.

This chain joins TRBV4-1 and TRBJ2-3, with 7 positions matching TRBD2. The V segment lost 2 bases and the J segment 0 bases; nucleotides outside the gene matches: 5. Germline CDR1 reads MGHRA; CDR2 reads YSYEKL. This CDR3 region has 16 residues. CDR3 region: CASSQQREPSTDTQYF. The CDR3 bases are TGCGCCAGCAGCCAACAGCGGGAACCTAGCACAGATACGCAGTATTTT.

There are a few counts of this clonotype. V and J are TRBV5-6 and TRBJ2-7; D is uncertain. The V end was cut by 0 bases, the J end by 5 bases, with 15 bases between. CDR3 length equals 15 residues. The germline CDR1 and CDR2 sequences are SGHDT and YYEEEE. The DNA for the CDR3 is TGTGCCAGCAGCTTGGCCATCCGTACCACTAACGAGCAGTACTTC. Translated, it gives CASSLAIRTTNEQYF. Looking up the rest from reference TRBV5-6 and TRBJ2-7 gives the full variable domain: DAGVTQSPTHLIKTRGQQVTLRCSPKSGHDTVSWYQQALGQGPQFIFQYYEEEERQRGNFPDRFSGHQFPNYSSELNVNALLLGDSALYLCASSLAIRTTNEQYFGPGTRLTVT.